These T cell receptor beta chains were read from a single sample in a study of CD8 T cells in ankylosing spondylitis. TCRdb processed the 5' RACE reads anew with MiXCR; each CDR3 protein has one entry. This table has approximately 190,000 distinct CDR3 sequences, 10% to 15% appearing once. The sample was blood, either unsorted or a sorted T cell fraction (not recorded which). These receptors came from a female donor with ankylosing spondylitis or in good health (not recorded which). Both conserved end residues are part of each CDR3. Each record gives: V gene, J gene, CDR3 protein.

TRBV20-1	TRBJ2-1	CSARDWSGGYNEQFF
TRBV3-1	TRBJ1-3	CASSLSSGNTIYF
TRBV12-5	TRBJ2-2	CASGLPSGGIASTGELFF
TRBV12-3/TRBV12-4	TRBJ2-3	CASSPVADTQYF
TRBV7-3	TRBJ2-7	CASSLNSGAYEQYF
TRBV27	TRBJ2-7	CASSLSLGNEQYF
TRBV11-2	TRBJ2-2	CASSSLRDRNTGELFF
TRBV3-1	TRBJ1-2	CASSQAPDTNYGYTF
TRBV12-3/TRBV12-4	TRBJ2-7	CASSQTGNPYEQYF
TRBV5-5	TRBJ2-1	CASSLGLPGAEQFF
TRBV12-3/TRBV12-4	TRBJ2-1	CASSPLAEQFF
TRBV28	TRBJ1-2	CASSLMGSLYGYTF
TRBV19	TRBJ2-2	CATSRPGQNTGELFF
TRBV2	TRBJ2-5	CASSRSGTQETQYF
TRBV7-8	TRBJ1-3	CASSLAISGTPGNTIYF
TRBV5-1	TRBJ1-1	CASSLTGGANTEAFF
TRBV12-3/TRBV12-4	TRBJ1-4	CASSLGGDEKLFF
TRBV7-9	TRBJ2-2	CASSLQTSGSDTGELFF
TRBV18	TRBJ2-7	CASSPLPTGDQTYEQYF
TRBV20-1	TRBJ1-2	CSAQGPANYGYTF
TRBV16	TRBJ1-1	CASSHKNGPSEAFF
TRBV11-2	TRBJ2-5	CASSLDPMTGRETQYF
TRBV5-1	TRBJ2-3	CASSLAGVSSTDTQYF
TRBV9	TRBJ1-4	CASSGGRGLFF
TRBV9	TRBJ2-7	CASSVADSFSYEQYF
TRBV20-1	TRBJ1-5	CSARVQESQPQHF
TRBV29-1	TRBJ2-5	CSVVLPTQETQYF
TRBV4-3	TRBJ2-5	CASSRALAHPETQYF
TRBV23-1	TRBJ2-7	CASSHLHGDSPYEQYF
TRBV7-2	TRBJ2-2	CASSLDSGSSTGELFF
TRBV28	TRBJ2-7	CASSSPNREQYF
TRBV5-1	TRBJ2-1	CASSPTGTSGLSSYNEQFF
TRBV29-1	TRBJ2-1	CMVAAPYNEQFF
TRBV6-1	TRBJ2-7	CASSASGLTTLTYEQYF
TRBV20-1	TRBJ2-5	CSARALATHGLETQYF
TRBV7-9	TRBJ1-6	CASSLNVGTSPLHF
TRBV6-1	TRBJ2-3	CASSRLAGGIGLADTQYF
TRBV2	TRBJ2-2	CASTDTNTGELFF
TRBV7-2	TRBJ2-1	CASSLGGSGRYEQFF
TRBV7-9	TRBJ2-5	CATRKGRETQYF
TRBV5-4	TRBJ1-2	CASSYSSQGYGYTF